The 23 T cell receptor beta chains below were found in one sample sequenced in a study of T cells after yellow fever vaccination. One entry per CDR3 protein, called by TCRdb with MiXCR from the 5' RACE reads. The profile covers roughly 300,000 distinct CDR3 sequences, with around 8.1% appearing a single time and about 16% taken by the ten largest. Sequenced here: PBMCs, sampled roughly 45 days after the first yellow fever vaccination. The receptor source for this set is a man aged 18 to 29 who received the YFV17D yellow fever vaccine.

The rearrangement joins TRBV27 to TRBJ2-3; 7 bases line up with TRBD1. Germline V gene sequence: CDR1 MNHEY, CDR2 SMNVEV (reference sequence). The V segment lost 3 bases and the J segment 6 bases; nucleotides outside the gene matches: 6. This CDR3 has 14 residues. The CDR3 spells CASSFEGAGDTQYF. CDR3 coding DNA: TGTGCCAGCAGTTTCGAGGGGGCTGGGGATACGCAGTATTTT.

This clonotype has just a few counts. The DNA of the CDR3 is TGCGCCAGCCGAAATCTAGCGGGAGAGATGGAGACCCAGTACTTC. Its protein product is CASRNLAGEMETQYF. The chain employs TRBV5-1 and TRBJ2-5; the match to TRBD2 covers 10 bases. Losses at the gene ends were 7 bases for V and 5 bases for J; bases not matched to a gene: 11. CDR1 is SGHRS, CDR2 YFSETQ, per germline. The CDR3 consists of 15 residues.

This clonotype has just a few counts. The chain has TRBV12-3 or TRBV12-4 and TRBJ1-1; TRBD1 is a possible D gene (5 bases). The CDR3 runs 15 residues. V was trimmed by 5 bases and J by 5 bases, leaving 18 bases between them. The CDR3 nucleotides are TGTGCCAGCAGTCCAAGCCTCTGGGGGTTGACTGAAGCTTTCTTT. The encoded protein is CASSPSLWGLTEAFF.

The CDR3 region is CSVELAGDAGETQYF. CDR3 sequence (DNA): TGCAGCGTTGAATTAGCGGGGGACGCGGGAGAGACCCAGTACTTC. The chain combines TRBV29-1 with TRBJ2-5; 9 bases agree with TRBD2. The CDR3 sequence is 15 residues long. The junction had 8 bases not matched to a gene; V was cut back by 2 bases and J by 4 bases. Germline CDR1 and CDR2: SQVTM and ANQGSEA.

This clonotype was recorded a few times. The chain carries TRBV29-1 and TRBJ2-1, with 11 nucleotides matching TRBD1. Germline V lookup: CDR1 SQVTM, CDR2 ANQGSEA. J gave up 8 bases and V 7 bases, and 10 bases lay outside the gene matches. CDR3 size: 14 residues. CDR3 nucleotides: TGCAGCGCCTGGACAGGGGGCGGCCTCGATGAGCAGTTCTTC. Translated, it gives CSAWTGGGLDEQFF.

This clonotype was detected a few times. The chain uses TRBV7-3 and TRBJ2-5; D is uncertain. This CDR3 contains 13 residues. V gave up 5 bases and J gave up 0 bases, with 7 bases separating them. Germline assignment: CDR1 SGHTA and CDR2 FQGTGA. The CDR3 sequence: CASSLHDQETQYF. In nucleotides, the CDR3 is TGTGCCAGCAGCCTACACGACCAAGAGACCCAGTACTTC.

This clonotype showed up just a few times. The rearrangement links TRBV27 to TRBJ1-1; possibly TRBD1 for D (6 bases). There are 15 residues in the CDR3. The V end lost 4 bases, the J end lost 0 bases, and 12 bases lay between the germline ends. The germline V gene has CDR1 MNHEY and CDR2 SMNVEV (reference sequence). The CDR3 DNA follows: TGTGCCAGCAGTTCACTACAGGGTTTGAACACTGAAGCTTTCTTT. Its protein product is CASSSLQGLNTEAFF.

The rearrangement links TRBV7-8 to TRBJ2-7; the match to TRBD1 covers 9 bases. CDR1 and CDR2 (germline): SGHVS, FQNEAQ. V gave up 2 bases and J gave up 5 bases; unmatched junction bases: 10. The CDR3 is 16 residues long. The CDR3 sequence: CASSLFRGGQGNEQYF. The CDR3 coding sequence is TGTGCCAGCAGCTTATTCAGGGGGGGACAGGGCAACGAGCAGTACTTC.

The chain recombines TRBV20-1 with TRBJ2-1; D gene unclear. The germline gives CDR1 DFQATT, CDR2 SNEGSKA (reference sequence). The CDR3 contains 15 residues. V dropped 0 bases and J dropped 8 bases, with 17 bases sitting between them. Here the CDR3 DNA reads TGCAGTGCTAGAGAGATCACAATGGGTATCCATGAGCAGTTCTTC. Encoded protein: CSAREITMGIHEQFF.

This clonotype was counted a few times. This chain joins TRBV7-8 and TRBJ2-3; D may correspond to TRBD1 or TRBD2 (5 bases each). This CDR3 has 14 residues. V lost 4 bases and J lost 4, with 12 bases in between. Germline V gives CDR1 SGHVS, CDR2 FQNEAQ. The CDR3 here is CASSSWGGPDTQYF. Written as DNA, the CDR3 is TGTGCCAGCAGCTCCTGGGGCGGGCCAGATACGCAGTATTTT.

V is TRBV5-4 and J is TRBJ2-5; a possible D gene is TRBD1 (5 bases). The CDR3 has 13 amino acids. Trimming removed 2 bases from V and 5 bases from J, with 10 bases in between. CDR1 and CDR2 from the germline V gene are SGHNT and YYREEE (reference sequence). The CDR3 here is CASSFRAGETQYF. CDR3 nucleotides: TGTGCCAGCAGCTTCAGGGCAGGGGAGACCCAGTACTTC.

The J gene is TRBJ2-5, the V gene TRBV4-2; 7 bases align to TRBD2. Trimming removed 1 base from V and 5 bases from J; junction bases left unmatched: 4. The CDR3 runs to 14 residues. CDR1 LGHNA and CDR2 YNFKEQ come from the germline V gene. The chain's CDR3 is CASSQGGTKETQYF. CDR3 nucleotide sequence: TGTGCCAGCAGCCAAGGTGGGACTAAGGAGACCCAGTACTTC.

This clonotype was observed a handful of times. The chain combines TRBV5-1 with TRBJ2-5, with D possibly matching TRBD2 (5 bases). The CDR3 runs to 14 residues. Trimming removed 5 bases at V and 0 bases at J, with 11 bases between. Germline CDR1 and CDR2: SGHRS and YFSETQ. In DNA, the CDR3 is TGCGCCAGCAGGGAGGTTGGGTACCAAGAGACCCAGTACTTC. Translated, it gives CASREVGYQETQYF.

V gene TRBV6-2 or TRBV6-3 combines with J gene TRBJ2-2; 9 nucleotides agree with TRBD1. The germline V gene has CDR1 MNHEY and CDR2 SVGEGT. The J segment lost 4 bases and the V segment lost 6 bases, leaving 9 bases of the junction unmatched. This CDR3 is 16 amino acids long. In DNA form, the CDR3 reads TGTGCCAGCAGCCGTCCCGGGACAGGGACCACCGGGGAGCTGTTTTTT. Protein product: CASSRPGTGTTGELFF.

The chain couples TRBV20-1 to TRBJ1-6, with D tentatively TRBD1 (6 bases). Trimming took 2 bases from V and 10 from J, leaving 12 bases between them. CDR1 is DFQATT, CDR2 SNEGSKA, per germline (reference sequence). The CDR3 consists of 13 residues. In nucleotides, the CDR3 is TGCAGTGCTAGAATGGGGGGGCGGTCACCCCTCCACTTT. It encodes CSARMGGRSPLHF.

This clonotype was observed a handful of times. The rearrangement uses TRBV6-4 and TRBJ2-7, with D tentatively TRBD2 (6 bases). CDR3 size: 14 residues. V lost 4 bases to trimming and J lost 3 bases, with 13 bases between them. CDR1 and CDR2 (germline): MRHNA, SNTAGT. In nucleotides, the CDR3 is TGTGCCAGCAGTGGGAAGGCGGGAAGCTACGAGCAGTACGTC. Translation: CASSGKAGSYEQYV.

This chain uses TRBV5-1 with TRBJ2-2; 10 bases are shared with TRBD1. Losses at the gene ends were 4 bases for V and 4 bases for J; bases not matched to a gene: 10. This CDR3 comprises 17 residues. The germline CDR1 and CDR2 sequences are SGHRS and YFSETQ. The CDR3 bases are TGCGCCAGCAGCCGAAATGCCGGGACAGGGGTCACCGGGGAGCTGTTTTTT. Amino acids: CASSRNAGTGVTGELFF.

This sequence joins TRBV20-1 and TRBJ2-7; TRBD1 might be the D (6 bases). V lost 5 bases, J lost 0 bases, and 11 bases lay in between. This CDR3 contains 13 residues. Germline CDR1 reads DFQATT; CDR2 reads SNEGSKA (reference sequence). For the CDR3, the DNA is TGCAGTGCTTGGACAGACTTCTCCTACGAGCAGTACTTC. Translating gives CSAWTDFSYEQYF.

The chain links TRBV20-1 to TRBJ1-5, with D perhaps TRBD1 (5 bases). With 6 bases removed from V and 4 bases from J, the gap between germline ends came to 16 bases. The CDR3 contains 14 residues. Germline lookup yields CDR1 DFQATT and CDR2 SNEGSKA (reference sequence). The CDR3 coding sequence is TGCAGTGCCCTTAAGGGGACTCGGAATCAGCCCCAGCATTTT. This translates into CSALKGTRNQPQHF.

The V call is TRBV4-3, the J call TRBJ2-1; 8 nucleotides line up with TRBD2. The CDR3 has 18 amino acids. Germline lookup yields CDR1 LGHNA and CDR2 YSLEER. Trimming at V came to 1 base and at J to 2 bases, leaving 10 bases not matched to a gene. For the CDR3, the DNA is TGCGCCAGCAGCCAAGGCCCAGCCGGGAGGGTCGCCTACAATGAGCAGTTCTTC. Translating gives CASSQGPAGRVAYNEQFF.

The J gene is TRBJ1-4, the V gene TRBV6-6, with 7 bases lining up with TRBD1. Per germline, CDR1 MNHNY and CDR2 SVGAGI (reference sequence). The CDR3 runs 13 residues. With 7 bases clipped from V and 3 bases from J, the junction kept 2 bases outside the gene matches. DNA of the CDR3: TGTGCCAGCAAGGGGGCGTCTAATGAAAAACTGTTTTTT. Amino acid sequence: CASKGASNEKLFF.

This clonotype was picked up a small number of times. This chain joins TRBV5-1 and TRBJ1-4; TRBD1 is a possible D gene (5 bases). Looked up from germline, CDR1 is SGHRS and CDR2 is YFSETQ. The CDR3 has 17 residues. V was shortened by 0 bases and J by 3 bases, with 15 bases between the two germline ends. CDR3 region: CASSLGVSGPPNEKLFF. The CDR3 DNA reads as TGCGCCAGCAGCTTGGGGGTGTCGGGGCCACCTAATGAAAAACTGTTTTTT.

This clonotype was found many times. The V gene is TRBV7-9, the J gene TRBJ1-1; 8 bases are a match to TRBD1. The CDR3 is 13 amino acids. Germline-derived CDR1 and CDR2 are SEHNR and FQNEAQ (reference sequence). After removal of 6 bases from V and 6 bases from J, the junction contained 6 bases not matched to a gene. The CDR3 DNA sequence: TGTGCCAGCAGTCGAGACAGGGGTCCTGAAGCTTTCTTT. Its protein is CASSRDRGPEAFF.